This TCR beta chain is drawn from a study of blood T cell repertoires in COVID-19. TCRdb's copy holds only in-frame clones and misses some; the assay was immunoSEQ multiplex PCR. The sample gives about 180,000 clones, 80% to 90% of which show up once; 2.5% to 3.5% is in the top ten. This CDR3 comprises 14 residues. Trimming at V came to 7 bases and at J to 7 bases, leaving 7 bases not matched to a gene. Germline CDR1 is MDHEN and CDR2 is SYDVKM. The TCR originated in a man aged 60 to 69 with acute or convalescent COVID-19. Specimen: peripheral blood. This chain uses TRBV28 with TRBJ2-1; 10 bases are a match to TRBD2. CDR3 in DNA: TGTGCCAGCAAAAGCGGGAGGGCCAGGAATGAGCAGTTCTTC. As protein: CASKSGRARNEQFF.